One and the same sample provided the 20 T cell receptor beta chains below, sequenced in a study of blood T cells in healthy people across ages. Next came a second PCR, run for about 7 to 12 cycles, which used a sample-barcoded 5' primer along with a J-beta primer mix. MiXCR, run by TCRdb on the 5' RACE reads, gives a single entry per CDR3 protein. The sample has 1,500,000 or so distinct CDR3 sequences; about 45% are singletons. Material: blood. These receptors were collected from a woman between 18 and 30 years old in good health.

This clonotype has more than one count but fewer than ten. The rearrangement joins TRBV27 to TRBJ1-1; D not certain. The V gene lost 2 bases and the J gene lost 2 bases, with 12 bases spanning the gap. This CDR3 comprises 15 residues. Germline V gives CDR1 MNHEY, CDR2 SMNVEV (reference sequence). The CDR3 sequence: CASSLGVSGNTEAFF. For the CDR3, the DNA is TGTGCCAGCAGTTTAGGAGTCTCGGGCAACACTGAAGCTTTCTTT.

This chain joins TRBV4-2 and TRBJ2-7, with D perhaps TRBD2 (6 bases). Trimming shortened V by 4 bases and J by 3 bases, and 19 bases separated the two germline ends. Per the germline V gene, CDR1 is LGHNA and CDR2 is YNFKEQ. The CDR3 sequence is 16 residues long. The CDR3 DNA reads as TGTGCCAGCAGCCCACTCGTCGGGGGAGGCGGCTACGAGCAGTACTTC. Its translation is CASSPLVGGGGYEQYF.

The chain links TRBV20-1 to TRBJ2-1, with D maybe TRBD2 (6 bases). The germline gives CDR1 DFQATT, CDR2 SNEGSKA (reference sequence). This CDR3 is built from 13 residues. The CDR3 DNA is TGCAGCGCAAACCCGGGACTGTCCAATGAGCAGTTCTTC. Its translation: CSANPGLSNEQFF.

CDR3 residues: CASSKPGLARIRDNEQFF. In DNA form, the CDR3 reads TGTGCCAGCAGCAAGCCGGGACTAGCGAGAATTAGGGACAATGAGCAGTTCTTC. V gene TRBV14 combines with J gene TRBJ2-1; 10 bases line up with TRBD2. V was pared by 5 bases and J by 5 bases, with 15 bases of the junction left unmatched. CDR1 SGHDN and CDR2 FVKESK come from the germline V gene. The CDR3 has 18 residues.

The CDR3 protein is CASSRTLAGSSNNEQFF. Written as DNA, the CDR3 is TGTGCCAGCAGCCGGACTCTAGCGGGGAGTTCCAACAATGAGCAGTTCTTC. This sequence joins TRBV11-2 and TRBJ2-1, with TRBD2 matching over 9 bases. Germline CDR1 and CDR2: SGHAT and FQNNGV. Trimming took 5 bases from V and 5 from J; bases not matched to a gene: 13. The CDR3 consists of 17 residues.

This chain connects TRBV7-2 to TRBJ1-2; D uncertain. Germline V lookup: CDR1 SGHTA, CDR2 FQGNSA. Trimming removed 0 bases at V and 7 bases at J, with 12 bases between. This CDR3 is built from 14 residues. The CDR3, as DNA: TGTGCCAGCAGCTTAGCGCTAAGTACCGGTGGCTACACCTTC. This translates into CASSLALSTGGYTF.

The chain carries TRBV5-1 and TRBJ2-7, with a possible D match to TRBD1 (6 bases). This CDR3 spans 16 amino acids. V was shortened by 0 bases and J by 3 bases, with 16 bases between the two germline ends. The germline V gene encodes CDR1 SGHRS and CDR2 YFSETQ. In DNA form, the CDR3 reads TGCGCCAGCAGCTTGGGGGACACCGGGGTAATCTACGAGCAGTACTTC. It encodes CASSLGDTGVIYEQYF.

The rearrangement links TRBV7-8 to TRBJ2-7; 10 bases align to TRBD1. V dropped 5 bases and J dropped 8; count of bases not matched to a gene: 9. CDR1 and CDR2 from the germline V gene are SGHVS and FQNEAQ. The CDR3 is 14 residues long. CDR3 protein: CASSPDRGRNKQYF. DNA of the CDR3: TGTGCCAGCAGCCCCGACAGGGGGCGGAACAAGCAGTACTTC.

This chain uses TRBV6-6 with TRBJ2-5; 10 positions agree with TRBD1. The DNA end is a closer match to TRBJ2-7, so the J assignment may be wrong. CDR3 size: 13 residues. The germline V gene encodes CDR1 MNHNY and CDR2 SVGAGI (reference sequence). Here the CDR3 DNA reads TGTGCCAGCTATGGGACAGGGGAAAACGAGCAGTACTTC. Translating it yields CASYGTGENEQYF.

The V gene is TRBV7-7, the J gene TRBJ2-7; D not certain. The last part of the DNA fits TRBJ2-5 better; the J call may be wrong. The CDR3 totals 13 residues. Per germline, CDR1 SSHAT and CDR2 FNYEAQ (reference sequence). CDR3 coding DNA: TGTGCCAGCAGCTACAAACCCGGGGAGACCCAGTACTTC. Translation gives CASSYKPGETQYF.

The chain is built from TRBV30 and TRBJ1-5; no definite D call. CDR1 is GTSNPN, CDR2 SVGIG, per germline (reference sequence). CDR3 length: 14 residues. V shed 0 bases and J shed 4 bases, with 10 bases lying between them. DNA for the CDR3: TGTGCCTGGAGTGTAGGTACAGTAAATCAGCCCCAGCATTTT. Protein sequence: CAWSVGTVNQPQHF.

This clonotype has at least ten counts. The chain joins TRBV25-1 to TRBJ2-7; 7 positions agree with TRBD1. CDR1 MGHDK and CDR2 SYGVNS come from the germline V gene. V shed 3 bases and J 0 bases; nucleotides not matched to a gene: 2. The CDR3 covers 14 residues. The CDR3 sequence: CASSDRGSSYEQYF. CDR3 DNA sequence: TGTGCCAGCAGTGACAGGGGGAGCTCCTACGAGCAGTACTTC.

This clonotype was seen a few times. The CDR3 DNA sequence: TGTGCCAGCAGTCTAACAGGGCTCGGCTACGAGCAGTACTTC. Translating gives CASSLTGLGYEQYF. The J gene is TRBJ2-7, the V gene TRBV27, with a possible D match to TRBD1 (6 bases). V was cut by 5 bases and J by 3 bases, with 14 bases left in between. This CDR3 comprises 14 residues. Germline loops: CDR1 MNHEY, CDR2 SMNVEV (reference sequence).

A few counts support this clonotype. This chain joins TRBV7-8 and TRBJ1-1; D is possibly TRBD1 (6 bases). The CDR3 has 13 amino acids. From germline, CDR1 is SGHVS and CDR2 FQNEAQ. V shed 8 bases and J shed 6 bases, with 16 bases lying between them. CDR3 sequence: CASLRGGRSEAFF. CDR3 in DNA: TGTGCCAGCCTGAGGGGGGGGAGGTCTGAAGCTTTCTTT.

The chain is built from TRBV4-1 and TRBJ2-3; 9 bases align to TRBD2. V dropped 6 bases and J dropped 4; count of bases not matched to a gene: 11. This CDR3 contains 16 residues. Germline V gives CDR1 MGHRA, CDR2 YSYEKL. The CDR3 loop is CASSRVSGREADTQYF. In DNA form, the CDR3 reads TGCGCCAGCAGTCGCGTTAGCGGGAGAGAGGCAGATACGCAGTATTTT.

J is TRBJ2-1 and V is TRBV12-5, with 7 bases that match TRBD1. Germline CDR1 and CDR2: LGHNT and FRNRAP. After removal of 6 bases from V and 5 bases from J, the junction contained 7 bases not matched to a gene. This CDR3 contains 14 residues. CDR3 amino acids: CASGPTGWNNEQFF. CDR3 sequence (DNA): TGTGCTAGTGGCCCGACAGGGTGGAACAATGAGCAGTTCTTC.

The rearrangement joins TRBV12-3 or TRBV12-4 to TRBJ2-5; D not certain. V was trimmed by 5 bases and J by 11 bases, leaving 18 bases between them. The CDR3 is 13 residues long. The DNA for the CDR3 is TGTGCCAGCAGTCACGACTGGCACAATGAGCAGTACTTC. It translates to CASSHDWHNEQYF.

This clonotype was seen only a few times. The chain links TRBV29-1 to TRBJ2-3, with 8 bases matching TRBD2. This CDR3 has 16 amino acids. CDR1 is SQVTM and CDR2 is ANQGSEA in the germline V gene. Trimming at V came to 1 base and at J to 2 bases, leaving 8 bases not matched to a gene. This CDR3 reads CSVEAGLGLYTDTQYF. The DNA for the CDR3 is TGCAGCGTTGAAGCGGGACTAGGGTTATACACAGATACGCAGTATTTT.

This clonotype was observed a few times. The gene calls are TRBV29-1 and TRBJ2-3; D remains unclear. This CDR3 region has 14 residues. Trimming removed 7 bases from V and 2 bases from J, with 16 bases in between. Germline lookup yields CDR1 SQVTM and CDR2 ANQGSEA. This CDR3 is CSGTVSAFTDTQYF. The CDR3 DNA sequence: TGCAGCGGGACCGTCAGCGCGTTCACAGATACGCAGTATTTT.

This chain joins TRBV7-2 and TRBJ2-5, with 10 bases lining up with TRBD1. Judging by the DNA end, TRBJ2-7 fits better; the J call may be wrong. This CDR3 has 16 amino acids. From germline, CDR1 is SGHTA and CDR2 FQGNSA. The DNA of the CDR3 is TGTGCCAGCAGCATAGGCCCCGGGACAGGGGTCTACGAGCAGTACTTC. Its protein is CASSIGPGTGVYEQYF.